This T cell receptor (beta chain) appears in the sequencing data of a study of blood T cells in healthy people across ages. The CDR3 has 16 amino acids. Per the germline V gene, CDR1 is SGHKS and CDR2 is YYEKEE (reference sequence). J lost 0 bases, V lost 4 bases, and 7 bases had no gene match. Primers used in a second PCR of about 7 to 12 cycles were a sample-barcoded 5' primer and a J-beta primer mix. One entry per CDR3 protein results from TCRdb running MiXCR on the 5' RACE reads. Among approximately 1.5 million distinct CDR3 sequences listed, roughly two fifths were seen once. This clonotype originated in a woman aged 18 to 35 in good health. Input material: blood. The chain employs TRBV5-5 and TRBJ1-5, with 7 nucleotides matching TRBD1. The chain's CDR3 is CASSAYDRVSNQPQHF. The CDR3 DNA follows: TGTGCCAGCAGCGCTTACGACAGGGTTAGCAATCAGCCCCAGCATTTT.